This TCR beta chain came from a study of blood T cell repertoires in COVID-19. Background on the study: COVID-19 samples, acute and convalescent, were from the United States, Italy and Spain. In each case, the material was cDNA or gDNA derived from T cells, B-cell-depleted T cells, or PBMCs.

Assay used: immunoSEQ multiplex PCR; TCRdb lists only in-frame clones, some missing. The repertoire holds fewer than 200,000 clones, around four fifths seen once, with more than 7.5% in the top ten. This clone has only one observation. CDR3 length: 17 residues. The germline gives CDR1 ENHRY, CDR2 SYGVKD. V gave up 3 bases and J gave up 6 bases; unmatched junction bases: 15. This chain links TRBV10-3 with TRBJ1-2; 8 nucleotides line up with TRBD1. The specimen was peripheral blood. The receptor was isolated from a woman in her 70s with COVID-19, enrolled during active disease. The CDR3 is CAISDYSLGTGGNGYTF. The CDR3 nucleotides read TGTGCCATCAGTGATTATAGTCTAGGTACAGGGGGGAATGGCTACACCTTC.